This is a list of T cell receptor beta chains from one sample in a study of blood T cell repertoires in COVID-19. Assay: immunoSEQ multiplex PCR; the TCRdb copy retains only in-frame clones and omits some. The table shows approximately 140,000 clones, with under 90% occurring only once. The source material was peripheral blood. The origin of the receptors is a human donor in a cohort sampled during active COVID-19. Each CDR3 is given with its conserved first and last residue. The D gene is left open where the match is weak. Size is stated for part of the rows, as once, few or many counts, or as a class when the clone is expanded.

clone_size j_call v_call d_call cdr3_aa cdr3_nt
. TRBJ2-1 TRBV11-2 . CASSLVRKQFF TGTGCCAGCAGCTTAGTGAGAAAGCAGTTCTTC
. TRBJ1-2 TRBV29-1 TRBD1 CSDKRTGGYTF TGCAGCGATAAAAGGACAGGCGGCTACACCTTC
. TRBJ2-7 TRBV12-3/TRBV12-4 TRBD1 CASSRDRGREQYF TGTGCCAGCAGTCGGGACAGGGGGCGCGAGCAGTACTTC
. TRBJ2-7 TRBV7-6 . CASSLSAGPFNEQYF TGTGCCAGCAGCTTATCGGCGGGGCCATTTAACGAGCAGTACTTC
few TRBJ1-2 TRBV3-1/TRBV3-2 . CASSRASAGTDGYTF TGTGCCAGCAGCCGTGCCTCGGCAGGCACGGATGGCTACACCTTC
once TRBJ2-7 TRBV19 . CASSILGQTRNEQYF TGTGCCAGTAGTATTTTGGGACAGACTAGGAACGAGCAGTACTTC
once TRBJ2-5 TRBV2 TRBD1 CASSPGQSVETQYF TGTGCCAGCAGTCCGGGACAGAGCGTGGAGACCCAGTACTTC
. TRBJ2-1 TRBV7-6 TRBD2 CASSLAREGRTNEQFF TGTGCCAGCAGCTTAGCGCGGGAGGGGCGTACGAATGAGCAGTTCTTC
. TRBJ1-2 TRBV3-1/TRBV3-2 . CASSQVGRENYGYTF TGTGCCAGCAGCCAAGTGGGCAGGGAAAACTATGGCTACACCTTC
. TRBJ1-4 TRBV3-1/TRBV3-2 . CASSQEGGRTNEKLFF TGTGCCAGCAGCCAAGAGGGGGGGCGAACTAATGAAAAACTGTTTTTT
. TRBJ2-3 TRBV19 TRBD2 CASSIALLAANADTQYF TGTGCCAGTAGTATAGCTCTACTAGCGGCGAACGCAGATACGCAGTATTTT
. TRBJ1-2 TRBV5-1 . CASSQPGQHYGYTF TGCGCCAGCTCCCAGCCAGGACAGCACTATGGCTACACCTTC
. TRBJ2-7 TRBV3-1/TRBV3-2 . CASSQVTSYEQYF TGTGCCAGCAGCCAAGTTACCAGCTACGAGCAGTACTTC
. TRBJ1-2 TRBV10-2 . CASSDWGLGGYTF TGCGCCAGCAGTGATTGGGGCTTGGGAGGCTACACCTTC
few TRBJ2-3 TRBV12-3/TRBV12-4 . CASSTREGDTQYF TGTGCCAGCAGTACTCGTGAGGGAGATACGCAGTATTTT
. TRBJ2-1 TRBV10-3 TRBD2 CAISGGTNNEQFF TGTGCCATCAGTGGAGGGACTAACAATGAGCAGTTCTTC
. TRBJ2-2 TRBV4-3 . CASSLTAGNTGELFF TGCGCCAGCAGCCTCACCGCGGGCAACACCGGGGAGCTGTTTTTT
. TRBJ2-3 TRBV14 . CASSQLSLGQGPYRSFPTDTQYF TGTGCCAGCAGCCAACTATCGCTGGGCCAGGGGCCCTACAGGAGTTTCCCCACAGATACGCAGTATTTT
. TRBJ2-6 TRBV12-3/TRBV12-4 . CASSLFWANVLTF TGTGCCAGCAGTTTGTTCTGGGCCAACGTCCTGACTTTC
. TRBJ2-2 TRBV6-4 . CASRATSGLYTGELFF TGTGCCAGCAGAGCAACATCCGGACTTTACACCGGGGAGCTGTTTTTT
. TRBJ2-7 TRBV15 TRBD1 CATSLLGQGQREQYF TGTGCCACCAGCTTACTAGGACAGGGTCAGCGCGAGCAGTACTTC
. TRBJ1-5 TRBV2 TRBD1 CASRPRTGDNQPQHF TGTGCCAGCAGACCCAGGACAGGTGACAATCAGCCCCAGCATTTT
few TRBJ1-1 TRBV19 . CASSIGGLNTEAFF TGTGCCAGTAGTATAGGAGGATTGAACACTGAAGCTTTCTTT
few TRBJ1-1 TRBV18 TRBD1 CASLPTGGANTEAFF TGTGCCAGCTTACCCACAGGGGGCGCGAACACTGAAGCTTTCTTT
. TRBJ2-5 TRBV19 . CASSQRTVNQETQYF TGTGCCAGTAGTCAGCGGACGGTCAACCAAGAGACCCAGTACTTC
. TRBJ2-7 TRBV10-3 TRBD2 CAIRVGLAGAYEQYF TGTGCCATCAGAGTGGGACTAGCGGGGGCCTACGAGCAGTACTTC
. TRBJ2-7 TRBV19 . CASSTPRGSLNYEQYF TGTGCCAGTAGTACGCCTCGGGGGTCCTTGAACTACGAGCAGTACTTC
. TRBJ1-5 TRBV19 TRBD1 CASSTTGGNQPQHF TGTGCCAGTAGTACGACAGGGGGCAATCAGCCCCAGCATTTT
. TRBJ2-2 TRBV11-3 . CASSLAGKAGELFF TGTGCCAGCAGCTTAGCAGGGAAGGCGGGGGAGCTGTTTTTT
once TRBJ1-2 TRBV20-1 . CSARGTGYTF TGCAGTGCTAGGGGGACAGGCTACACCTTC
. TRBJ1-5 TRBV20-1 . CSASLGPTGNQPQHF TGCAGTGCTAGTCTGGGCCCGACAGGAAATCAGCCCCAGCATTTT
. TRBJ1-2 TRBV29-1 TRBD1 CSVIHLQGAEGYTF TGCAGCGTAATCCACCTACAGGGGGCGGAAGGCTACACCTTC
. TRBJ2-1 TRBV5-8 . CASSLDRGIDEQFF TGTGCCAGCAGCTTGGATCGGGGAATAGATGAGCAGTTCTTC
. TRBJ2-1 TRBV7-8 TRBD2 CASVPSGGTNNEQFF TGTGCCAGCGTTCCTAGCGGGGGAACAAACAATGAGCAGTTCTTC
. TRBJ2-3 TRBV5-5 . CASSPWDSRTDTQYF TGTGCCAGCAGCCCCTGGGACTCCCGCACAGATACGCAGTATTTT
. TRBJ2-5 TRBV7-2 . CASSLGLPQETQYF TGTGCCAGCAGCCTGGGACTCCCCCAAGAGACCCAGTACTTC
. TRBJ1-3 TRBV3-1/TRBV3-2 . CASSDRGNTIYF TGTGCCAGCAGCGACAGGGGAAACACCATATATTTT
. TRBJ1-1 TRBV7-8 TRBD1 CASSPERGRSTEAFF TGTGCCAGCAGCCCTGAGAGGGGGCGAAGCACTGAAGCTTTCTTT
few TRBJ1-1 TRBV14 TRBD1 CASSRRTGGDTEAFF TGTGCCAGCAGCCGAAGGACAGGGGGAGACACTGAAGCTTTCTTT
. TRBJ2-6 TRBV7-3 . CASSASQASGANVLTF TGTGCCAGCAGCGCCAGTCAGGCCTCTGGGGCCAACGTCCTGACTTTC
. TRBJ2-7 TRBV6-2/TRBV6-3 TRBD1 CASSYEATRRDRVSYEQYF TGTGCCAGCAGTTACGAGGCGACCCGCCGGGACAGGGTTTCCTACGAGCAGTACTTC
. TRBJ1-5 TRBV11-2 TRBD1 CASSRGTVNQPQHF TGTGCCAGCAGCCGCGGGACAGTTAATCAGCCCCAGCATTTT